A selection of T cell receptor beta chains follows, all from one sample in a study of cytomegalovirus exposure and HLA in healthy donors. Profiled with immunoSEQ multiplex PCR; TCRdb holds only in-frame clones, not every one. The sample data list some 120,000 clones. Sequencing was performed on PBMCs. These receptor sequences come from a man aged 25-40 years in good health and CMV-seronegative. The CDR3 runs from the conserved cysteine through the conserved F or W. The D gene is left open where the match is weak.

TRBV11-2	TRBJ1-1	TRBD1	CASSQRGTGGFLNTEAFF	TGTGCCAGCAGCCAACGCGGGACAGGGGGTTTCTTGAACACTGAAGCTTTCTTT
TRBV5-1	TRBJ1-6	-	CASSPTGGASTRSPLHF	TGCGCCAGCAGCCCCACTGGGGGGGCCAGCACTCGCTCACCCCTCCACTTT
TRBV28	TRBJ1-2	TRBD1	CASSFRDRATYGYTF	TGTGCCAGCAGTTTCCGGGACAGGGCGACCTATGGCTACACCTTC
TRBV18	TRBJ1-5	TRBD1	CASSPQGAGSNQPQHF	TGTGCCAGCTCACCACAGGGGGCGGGGAGCAATCAGCCCCAGCATTTT
TRBV6-5	TRBJ1-1	-	CASRTHRDTTEAFF	TGTGCCAGCAGAACACACAGGGATACCACTGAAGCTTTCTTT
TRBV18	TRBJ1-5	-	CASSFGGSNQPQHF	TGTGCCAGCTCCTTTGGCGGTAGCAATCAGCCCCAGCATTTT
TRBV7-6	TRBJ2-7	TRBD1	CASSQGQRLYEQYF	TGTGCCAGCAGCCAGGGACAGAGACTATACGAGCAGTACTTC
TRBV4-1	TRBJ1-6	-	CASSQVGQGRNSPLHF	TGCGCCAGCAGCCAAGTTGGGCAGGGTCGTAATTCACCCCTCCACTTT
TRBV14	TRBJ2-5	TRBD1	CASSPQGALETQYF	TGTGCCAGCAGCCCCCAGGGGGCTCTGGAGACCCAGTACTTC
TRBV6-5	TRBJ1-1	TRBD1	CASSEGTVNTEAFF	TGTGCCAGCAGTGAAGGGACAGTCAACACTGAAGCTTTCTTT
TRBV5-5	TRBJ1-4	-	CASSYGGGNEKLFF	TGTGCCAGCAGCTACGGGGGGGGGAATGAAAAACTGTTTTTT
TRBV4-1	TRBJ2-7	TRBD2	CASSPWTSEREQYF	TGCGCCAGCAGCCCCTGGACTAGTGAAAGGGAGCAGTACTTC
TRBV6-4	TRBJ2-2	TRBD2	CASSDGGAGELFF	TGTGCCAGCAGTGACGGGGGGGCCGGGGAGCTGTTTTTT
TRBV7-8	TRBJ2-2	-	CASSSGARELFF	TGTGCCAGCAGCAGTGGGGCGAGGGAGCTGTTTTTT
TRBV5-6	TRBJ1-2	-	CASSLASGQLYGYTF	TGTGCCAGCAGCTTGGCTTCTGGACAGCTCTATGGCTACACCTTC
TRBV6-1	TRBJ1-3	-	CASSEWPSGNTIYF	TGTGCCAGCAGTGAATGGCCCTCTGGAAACACCATATATTTT
TRBV5-1	TRBJ2-7	-	CASSRTVHSYEQYF	TGCGCCAGCAGCAGGACAGTACACTCCTACGAGCAGTACTTC
TRBV11-1	TRBJ2-5	-	CASSFDTGGYQETQYF	TGTGCCAGCAGCTTCGATACCGGGGGTTACCAAGAGACCCAGTACTTC
TRBV7-2	TRBJ1-2	-	CASSLAGHLNYGYTF	TGTGCCAGCAGCTTAGCGGGACACCTAAACTATGGCTACACCTTC
TRBV6-1	TRBJ2-5	TRBD2	CASSESGGAETQYF	TGTGCCAGCAGTGAGAGCGGGGGGGCGGAGACCCAGTACTTC
TRBV28	TRBJ2-1	TRBD2	CASSSPSGSGGANEQFF	TGTGCCAGCAGCTCCCCTAGTGGTAGCGGGGGGGCAAATGAGCAGTTCTTC
TRBV7-9	TRBJ2-5	TRBD1	CASSAAPGTGGRETQYF	TGTGCCAGCAGCGCAGCCCCCGGGACAGGGGGCCGGGAGACCCAGTACTTC
TRBV2	TRBJ2-7	TRBD1	CASTGQGRFEQYF	TGTGCCAGCACCGGACAGGGGAGGTTCGAGCAGTACTTC
TRBV19	TRBJ1-5	TRBD1	CASSIDPGQGSDQPQHF	TGTGCCAGTAGTATAGATCCCGGACAGGGATCGGATCAGCCCCAGCATTTT